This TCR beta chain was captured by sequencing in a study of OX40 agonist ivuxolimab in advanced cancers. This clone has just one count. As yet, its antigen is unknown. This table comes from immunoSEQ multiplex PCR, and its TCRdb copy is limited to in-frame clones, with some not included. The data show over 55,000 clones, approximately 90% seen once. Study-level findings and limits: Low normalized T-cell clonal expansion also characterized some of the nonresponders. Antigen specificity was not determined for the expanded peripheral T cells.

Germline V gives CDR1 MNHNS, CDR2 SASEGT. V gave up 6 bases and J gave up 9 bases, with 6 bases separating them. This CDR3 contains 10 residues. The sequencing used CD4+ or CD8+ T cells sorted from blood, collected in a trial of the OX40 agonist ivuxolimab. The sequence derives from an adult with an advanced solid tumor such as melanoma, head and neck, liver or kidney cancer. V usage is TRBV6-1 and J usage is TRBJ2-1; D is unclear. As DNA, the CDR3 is TGTGCCAGCAGGCGTTCTGAGCAGTTCTTC. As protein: CASRRSEQFF.